This record looks at one TCR beta chain sequence and its context. The data derive from a study of blood T cell repertoires in COVID-19. Study-wide context: Donors in the United States, Italy and Spain gave samples during acute or convalescent COVID-19. PBMCs, B-cell-depleted T cells, or T cells provided the cDNA or gDNA that made up the material.

The CDR3 totals 16 residues. Per germline, CDR1 SEHNR and CDR2 FQNEAQ (reference sequence). V was clipped by 3 bases and J by 6 bases; unmatched bases: 5. Sequencing was performed with immunoSEQ multiplex PCR; in TCRdb, only in-frame clones are kept and a portion is missing. The sample has 200,000 to 250,000 clones, 88% seen once; the top ten hold around 1.6%. This TCR came from a man between 65 and 85 years old with acute or convalescent COVID-19. The sample comprised peripheral blood. The chain combines TRBV7-9 with TRBJ2-2, with 12 bases matching TRBD1. The CDR3 is CASSFAGTGGPGELFF. The CDR3 nucleotides read TGTGCCAGCAGCTTCGCCGGGACAGGGGGCCCCGGGGAGCTGTTTTTT.